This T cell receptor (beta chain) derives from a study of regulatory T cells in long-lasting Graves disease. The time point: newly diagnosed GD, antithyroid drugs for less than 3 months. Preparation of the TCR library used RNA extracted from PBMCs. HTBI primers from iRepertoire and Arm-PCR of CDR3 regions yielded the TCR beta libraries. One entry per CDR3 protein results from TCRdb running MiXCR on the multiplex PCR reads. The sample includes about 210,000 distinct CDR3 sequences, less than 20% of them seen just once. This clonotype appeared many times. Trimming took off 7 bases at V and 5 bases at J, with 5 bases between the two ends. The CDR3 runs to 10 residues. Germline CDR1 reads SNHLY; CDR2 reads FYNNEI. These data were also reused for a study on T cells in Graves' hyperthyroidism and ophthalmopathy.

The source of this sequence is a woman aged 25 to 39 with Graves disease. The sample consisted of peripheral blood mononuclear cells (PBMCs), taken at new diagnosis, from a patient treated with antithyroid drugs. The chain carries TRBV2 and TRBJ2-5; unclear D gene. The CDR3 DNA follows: TGTGCCAGCAACGTTGAGACCCAGTACTTC. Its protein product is CASNVETQYF. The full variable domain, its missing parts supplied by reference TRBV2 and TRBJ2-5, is EPEVTQTPSHQVTQMGQEVILRCVPISNHLYFYWYRQILGQKVEFLVSFYNNEISEKSEIFDDQFSVERPDGSNFTLKIRSTKLEDSAMYFCASNVETQYFGPGTRLLVL.